What follows are 20 T cell receptor beta chains derived from one specimen sequenced in a study of shared clonotypes between healthy human individuals (dated by TCRdb to 2020 to 2022). The method behind the library was the immunoSEQ multiplex PCR assay. What TCRdb holds here is the immuneACCESS table cut down to in-frame rearrangements. Part of the clones is not present; checked against another copy, under half of the missing clones reflect an unresolved V gene, and the others are unexplained. The sample profile shows just over 2,000,000 clones; approximately 94% of them were found once. The ten largest make up approximately 1.2% of the sample. CD8 naive samples were obtained by positive selection for CCR7 among CD45RO-negative cells, yielding a CD45RA+CCR7+ population from which TemRA cells were excluded. What was sequenced was naive CD8+ T cells sorted from blood. Read against the paper, the sample's cell subset or site label means: CD45RA+CCR7+. The receptors here all came from a man younger than 35 in good health.

The chain employs TRBV6-1 and TRBJ2-7; 7 bases are shared with TRBD1. The V segment lost 7 bases and the J segment 6 bases; nucleotides outside the gene matches: 9. CDR1 and CDR2 (germline): MNHNS, SASEGT. This CDR3 has 13 amino acids. The CDR3, as DNA: TGTGCCAGCACCTGGACAGGTTCAGTCGAGCAGTACTTC. Amino acids: CASTWTGSVEQYF.

This clone was detected only once. The J gene is TRBJ2-5, the V gene TRBV2, with a weak D call TRBD1 (5 bases). V lost 7 bases and J 3 bases, leaving 9 bases between the germline ends. Per germline, CDR1 SNHLY and CDR2 FYNNEI. The CDR3 runs to 12 residues. CDR3 coding DNA: TGTGCCAGCAAACAGGACGAAGAGACCCAGTACTTC. It yields the protein CASKQDEETQYF.

Regarding this clone: Other DNA sequences within the sample encode an identical CDR3. The chain carries TRBV19 and TRBJ2-7; D is unresolved. Germline lookup yields CDR1 LNHDA and CDR2 SQIVND (reference sequence). V was pared by 1 base and J by 1 base, with 5 bases between. The CDR3 sequence is 13 residues long. CDR3 sequence: CASSIGPSYEQYF. The CDR3, as DNA: TGTGCCAGTAGTATAGGGCCATCCTACGAGCAGTACTTC. Supplemented by reference TRBV19 and TRBJ2-7, the full variable domain reads DGGITQSPKYLFRKEGQNVTLSCEQNLNHDAMYWYRQDPGQGLRLIYYSQIVNDFQKGDIAEGYSVSREKKESFPLTVTSAQKNPTAFYLCASSIGPSYEQYFGPGTRLTVT.

The J gene is TRBJ2-1, the V gene TRBV27; unclear D gene. The CDR3 totals 14 residues. The germline V and J ends were trimmed by 10 bases and 0 bases, with 13 bases remaining between them. Germline CDR1 MNHEY, CDR2 SMNVEV (reference sequence). In nucleotides, the CDR3 is TGTGCCACCAGAGAGGCGAACTCCTACAATGAGCAGTTCTTC. Its protein product is CATREANSYNEQFF.

The chain recombines TRBV28 with TRBJ2-1, with D unclear. Trimming cost V 2 bases and J 5 bases, with 7 bases left between them. CDR3 length: 13 amino acids. Per germline, CDR1 MDHEN and CDR2 SYDVKM. CDR3 amino acids: CASSLGIHNEQFF. The CDR3 DNA sequence: TGTGCCAGCAGTTTAGGGATTCACAATGAGCAGTTCTTC.

The chain links TRBV11-2 to TRBJ1-1; D is unclear. Germline assignment: CDR1 SGHAT and CDR2 FQNNGV. The CDR3 length is 11 residues. Trimming pared 2 bases from V and 5 bases from J, leaving 3 bases between. The chain's CDR3 is CASSLRTEAFF. The DNA for the CDR3 is TGTGCCAGCAGCTTAAGAACTGAAGCTTTCTTT.

The gene calls are TRBV28 and TRBJ1-5, with 7 bases identical to TRBD1. This CDR3 spans 14 amino acids. Germline V lookup: CDR1 MDHEN, CDR2 SYDVKM. The ends lost 5 bases at V and 6 bases at J; junction bases unmatched: 7. In DNA, the CDR3 is TGTGCCAGCAGTAGAAGACAGGGTTTTCAGCCCCAGCATTTT. It encodes CASSRRQGFQPQHF. The full variable domain, with the rest looked up from reference TRBV28 and TRBJ1-5, is DVKVTQSSRYLVKRTGEKVFLECVQDMDHENMFWYRQDPGLGLRLIYFSYDVKMKEKGDIPEGYSVSREKKERFSLILESASTNQTSMYLCASSRRQGFQPQHFGDGTRLSIL.

The gene calls are TRBV19 and TRBJ1-4; 10 nucleotides line up with TRBD1. Germline CDR1 and CDR2: LNHDA and SQIVND (reference sequence). V lost 3 bases and J lost 8; bases outside the gene matches: 9. CDR3 length: 16 residues. CDR3 in amino acids: CASSILGTGEQEKLFF. Written as DNA, the CDR3 is TGTGCCAGTAGTATCCTGGGGACAGGGGAGCAGGAAAAACTGTTTTTT.

The chain has TRBV7-9 and TRBJ1-2, with TRBD1 identical over 10 bases. Germline assignment: CDR1 SEHNR and CDR2 FQNEAQ (reference sequence). The CDR3 runs to 15 residues. J lost 6 bases, V lost 2 bases, and 6 bases had no gene match. CDR3 DNA sequence: TGTGCCAGCAGCTTAACGACAGGGGGCGGGGATGGCTACACCTTC. Its translation is CASSLTTGGGDGYTF. Drawing the rest from reference TRBV7-9 and TRBJ1-2, the complete variable domain is DTGVSQNPRHKITKRGQNVTFRCDPISEHNRLYWYRQTLGQGPEFLTYFQNEAQLEKSRLLSDRFSAERPKGSFSTLEIQRTEQGDSAMYLCASSLTTGGGDGYTFGSGTRLTVV.

The chain joins TRBV9 to TRBJ2-1; 11 bases are shared with TRBD2. Per the germline V gene, CDR1 is SGDLS and CDR2 is YYNGEE. V was pared by 0 bases and J by 3 bases, with 5 bases of the junction left unmatched. The CDR3 consists of 17 residues. CDR3 DNA sequence: TGTGCCAGCAGCGTAGAGCGGGGGACTAGCGGCTACAATGAGCAGTTCTTC. Translated, it gives CASSVERGTSGYNEQFF.

The rearrangement links TRBV27 to TRBJ2-7; no clear D. The CDR3 length is 14 residues. The V end lost 4 bases, the J end lost 3 bases, and 13 bases lay between the germline ends. From germline, CDR1 is MNHEY and CDR2 SMNVEV (reference sequence). The CDR3: CASSWAGSGYEQYF. The CDR3 DNA reads TGTGCCAGCAGTTGGGCCGGGTCTGGCTACGAGCAGTACTTC.

V usage is TRBV4-1 and J usage is TRBJ2-7; D might be TRBD2 (5 bases). Germline assignment: CDR1 MGHRA and CDR2 YSYEKL. The CDR3 has 15 residues. The V end was cut by 5 bases, the J end by 7 bases, with 21 bases between. CDR3 in amino acids: CASSSRSAGGWEQYF. For the CDR3, the DNA is TGCGCCAGCAGCTCAAGAAGCGCAGGAGGTTGGGAGCAGTACTTC.

The J gene is TRBJ2-7, the V gene TRBV2; TRBD2 agrees at 7 bases. The trim removed 5 bases at V and 3 bases at J, leaving 7 bases unmatched. Germline V gene lookup returns CDR1 SNHLY and CDR2 FYNNEI. The CDR3 has 14 amino acids. Here the CDR3 reads CASSFSGEGYEQYF. CDR3 in DNA: TGTGCCAGCAGTTTCAGCGGGGAGGGCTACGAGCAGTACTTC.

The V gene is TRBV19, the J gene TRBJ2-5; tentatively, D is TRBD2 (5 bases). Germline CDR1 reads LNHDA; CDR2 reads SQIVND (reference sequence). The CDR3 runs to 15 residues. The V gene lost 0 bases and the J gene lost 1 base, with 9 bases spanning the gap. The CDR3 here is CASSIDREGQETQYF. For the CDR3, the DNA is TGTGCCAGTAGTATAGATCGTGAGGGCCAAGAGACCCAGTACTTC.

This sequence joins TRBV6-5 and TRBJ1-2; D remains unclear. The CDR3 extends over 15 amino acids. V lost 6 bases and J lost 3, with 17 bases in between. Germline CDR1 MNHEY, CDR2 SVGAGI. The CDR3 sequence: CASSQQESGHYGYTF. CDR3 sequence (DNA): TGTGCCAGCAGCCAGCAGGAATCTGGACACTATGGCTACACCTTC.

The gene calls are TRBV14 and TRBJ2-5; TRBD1 or TRBD2 may be the D gene (5 bases each). V lost 4 bases to trimming and J lost 7 bases, with 13 bases between them. This CDR3 comprises 13 residues. From germline, CDR1 is SGHDN and CDR2 FVKESK. The CDR3 DNA is TGTGCCAGCAGCCCCCGGCCGGGGACGACCCAGTACTTC. Translation gives CASSPRPGTTQYF.

A note on this clone: The sample has other DNA sequences that encode this CDR3 too. This chain links TRBV5-1 with TRBJ2-1; D may be TRBD2 (5 bases). The CDR3 spans 12 residues. CDR1 is SGHRS and CDR2 is YFSETQ in the germline V gene. The ends were cut back, 4 bases at V and 4 bases at J, with 6 bases in the middle. CDR3 coding DNA: TGCGCCAGCAGCCCGGGATACAATGAGCAGTTCTTC. This translates into CASSPGYNEQFF.

This chain joins TRBV9 and TRBJ1-3, with D unresolved. This CDR3 contains 13 residues. The V end lost 1 base, the J end lost 8 bases, and 10 bases lay between the germline ends. Germline CDR1 SGDLS, CDR2 YYNGEE. CDR3 DNA: TGTGCCAGCAGCGTATCTAACAGTCACACCATATATTTT. It is translated as CASSVSNSHTIYF.

The chain carries TRBV2 and TRBJ2-1, with 8 nucleotides matching TRBD2. CDR1 is SNHLY, CDR2 FYNNEI, per germline. Losses at the gene ends were 3 bases for V and 8 bases for J; bases not matched to a gene: 6. CDR3 length equals 14 residues. The CDR3 reads CASSEGTSMDEQFF. CDR3 DNA: TGTGCCAGCAGTGAGGGGACTAGTATGGATGAGCAGTTCTTC.

The chain employs TRBV13 and TRBJ2-2; D tentatively reads TRBD1 or TRBD2 (7 bases each). CDR3 length: 17 residues. The V gene's germline CDR1 is PRHDT and CDR2 FYEKMQ (reference sequence). Between the trimmed V and J ends, which lost 2 bases and 2 bases, there was a span of 15 bases. CDR3 coding DNA: TGTGCCAGCAGCTTAAGCTGGGAGGGGGCCAACACCGGGGAGCTGTTTTTT. Its protein product is CASSLSWEGANTGELFF. Using reference TRBV13 and TRBJ2-2 for the parts outside the CDR3, the full variable domain is AAGVIQSPRHLIKEKRETATLKCYPIPRHDTVYWYQQGPGQDPQFLISFYEKMQSDKGSIPDRFSAQQFSDYHSELNMSSLELGDSALYFCASSLSWEGANTGELFFGEGSRLTVL.